This entry lists 10 T cell receptor beta chains sequenced from one sample in a study of blood T cell repertoires in COVID-19. Clones were read by immunoSEQ multiplex PCR, and TCRdb kept only the in-frame ones, dropping some. The sample lists 250,000 to 350,000 clones, about 89% occurring once. The specimen was peripheral blood. These receptors were taken from a woman aged 25 to 45 with COVID-19, enrolled during active disease.

The chain uses TRBV10-1 and TRBJ1-2; D gene ambiguous. CDR1 and CDR2 (germline): WNHNN, SYGVQD (reference sequence). This CDR3 spans 12 amino acids. Trimming cost V 3 bases and J 4 bases, with 6 bases left between them. The CDR3 sequence: CASSDSIYGYTF. CDR3 nucleotide sequence: TGCGCCAGCAGTGACAGTATCTATGGCTACACCTTC.

The J gene is TRBJ2-5, the V gene TRBV5-1; TRBD2 matches at 7 bases. Trimming at V came to 2 bases and at J to 2 bases, leaving 0 bases not matched to a gene. From germline, CDR1 is SGHRS and CDR2 YFSETQ. The CDR3 length is 13 residues. In DNA, the CDR3 is TGCGCCAGCAGCTTCGGGGGGCAAGAGACCCAGTACTTC. It yields the protein CASSFGGQETQYF. The full variable domain, in which reference TRBV5-1 and TRBJ2-5 provide the parts outside the CDR3, is KAGVTQTPRYLIKTRGQQVTLSCSPISGHRSVSWYQQTPGQGLQFLFEYFSETQRNKGNFPGRFSGRQFSNSRSEMNVSTLELGDSALYLCASSFGGQETQYFGPGTRLLVL.

The genes are TRBV7-9 and TRBJ2-7, with 7 bases that match TRBD1. The CDR3 runs to 15 residues. Germline V gene sequence: CDR1 SEHNR, CDR2 FQNEAQ (reference sequence). V lost 1 base and J lost 2; bases outside the gene matches: 5. The CDR3, as DNA: TGTGCCAGCAGCTTAGGAGGGGGCGCCCCCTACGAGCAGTACTTC. Encoded protein: CASSLGGGAPYEQYF.

In this sample, this clone turned up once. This chain's CDR3 is CASSPWVAAYNEQFF. CDR3 DNA sequence: TGTGCCAGCAGTCCCTGGGTAGCGGCCTACAATGAGCAGTTCTTC. The rearrangement joins TRBV6-5 to TRBJ2-1, with D perhaps TRBD2 (6 bases). This CDR3 is 15 amino acids long. Trimming took 5 bases from V and 2 from J, leaving 13 bases between them. Germline V gene lookup returns CDR1 MNHEY and CDR2 SVGAGI.

V gene TRBV6-5 combines with J gene TRBJ1-2, with 9 bases matching TRBD1. The CDR3 runs 16 residues. Unmatched junction bases numbered 5, after V lost 0 bases and J lost 3 bases. Germline V gene sequence: CDR1 MNHEY, CDR2 SVGAGI. CDR3 in DNA: TGTGCCAGCAGTTACTCGGGACAGGGAATTCACTATGGCTACACCTTC. Amino acids: CASSYSGQGIHYGYTF.

The V and J genes are TRBV7-2 and TRBJ1-2; TRBD1 might be the D (5 bases). V was cut by 2 bases and J by 8 bases, with 18 bases left in between. The CDR3 length is 15 residues. Germline V gene data show CDR1 as SGHTA and CDR2 as FQGNSA. CDR3 nucleotides: TGTGCCAGCAGCTTATCCCGGGGAGGGTGGGGCGGCTACACCTTC. Translation gives CASSLSRGGWGGYTF.

The V gene is TRBV19, the J gene TRBJ2-1, with TRBD2 matching 8 bases. The CDR3 has 19 residues. The germline CDR1 and CDR2 sequences are LNHDA and SQIVND (reference sequence). The V and J ends lost 6 bases and 0 bases, in that order; junction bases with no gene match: 16. The CDR3 here is CASSLGLALGYSSYNEQFF. The CDR3 bases are TGTGCCAGTAGCTTAGGACTAGCCCTGGGCTACAGCTCCTACAATGAGCAGTTCTTC.

This clone was counted once. V gene TRBV7-9 combines with J gene TRBJ1-4, with D hard to call. Trimming took off 0 bases at V and 0 bases at J, with 5 bases between the two ends. The CDR3 length is 15 residues. Germline V gene sequence: CDR1 SEHNR, CDR2 FQNEAQ (reference sequence). This CDR3 reads CASSLATTTNEKLFF. CDR3 coding DNA: TGTGCCAGCAGCTTAGCGACAACAACTAATGAAAAACTGTTTTTT.

This clone has a single count. V usage is TRBV6-4 and J usage is TRBJ2-1; the D gene is possibly TRBD2 (5 bases). CDR3 size: 14 residues. V was cut by 6 bases and J by 6 bases, with 15 bases left in between. CDR1 and CDR2 (germline): MRHNA, SNTAGT. The CDR3 loop reads CASSRTRSVNEQFF. The CDR3 bases are TGTGCCAGCAGCCGAACTAGGAGTGTCAATGAGCAGTTCTTC.

Of note for this clone: The same CDR3 also results from other DNA sequences found in this sample. This chain links TRBV5-6 with TRBJ1-3, with D perhaps matching TRBD1 (5 bases). Germline CDR1 is SGHDT and CDR2 is YYEEEE. The CDR3 has 14 residues. Trimming removed 0 bases from V and 2 bases from J, with 6 bases in between. In nucleotides, the CDR3 is TGTGCCAGCAGCTTGGCGGGGGCTGGAAACACCATATATTTT. Translated, it gives CASSLAGAGNTIYF.